This entry describes one TCR beta chain. No antigen is known for it. This sample stems from a study of T cell repertoires in cytomegalovirus infection. Study-level points and caveats: The cumulative frequency of public TCR beta families distinguished individuals who carried CMV together with the relevant HLA. HLA-C-restricted TCR beta clonotypes specific for CMV led the ex vivo response.

Trimming left V 1 base short and J 5 bases short, with 14 bases between. The CDR3 has 15 amino acids. CDR1 is SGHVS and CDR2 is FNYEAQ in the germline V gene. TCRdb fed the reads into MiXCR, producing one record per CDR3 protein. The sample holds 150,000 to 200,000 distinct CDR3 sequences; 28% are singletons and the top ten take around 29%. The chain combines TRBV7-6 with TRBJ2-5; D is tentatively TRBD1 or TRBD2 (6 bases each). The TCR sequence derives from a human donor in good health (CMV status not recorded). Some clones in this sample may be carry-over from other donors' samples. The specimen was PBMCs. This chain's CDR3 is CASSLGGAQGETQYF. Written as DNA, the CDR3 is TGTGCCAGCAGCTTAGGGGGGGCCCAGGGGGAGACCCAGTACTTC.